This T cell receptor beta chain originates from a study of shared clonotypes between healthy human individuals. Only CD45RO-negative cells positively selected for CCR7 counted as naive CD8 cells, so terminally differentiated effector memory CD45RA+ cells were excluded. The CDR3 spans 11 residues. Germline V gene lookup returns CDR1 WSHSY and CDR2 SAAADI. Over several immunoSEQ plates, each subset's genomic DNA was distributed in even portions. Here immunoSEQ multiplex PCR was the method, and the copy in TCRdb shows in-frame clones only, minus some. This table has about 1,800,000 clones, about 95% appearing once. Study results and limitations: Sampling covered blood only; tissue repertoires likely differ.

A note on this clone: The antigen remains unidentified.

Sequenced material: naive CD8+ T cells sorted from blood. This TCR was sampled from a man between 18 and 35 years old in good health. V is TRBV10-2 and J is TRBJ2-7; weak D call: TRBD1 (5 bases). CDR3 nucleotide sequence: TGCTCATCTGGGCAGGGCTACGAGCAGTACTTC. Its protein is CSSGQGYEQYF.